These 25 T cell receptor beta chains were all obtained from the same sample, sequenced in a study of control samples from healthy donors and cancer patients. Clones were read by immunoSEQ multiplex PCR, and TCRdb kept only the in-frame ones, dropping some. Of roughly 130,000 clones in the sample, approximately 90% were seen once. Input material: blood. These receptors were taken from a man aged 18 to 30 in good health.

This CDR3 reads CASSRTRGDTQYF. For the CDR3, the DNA is TGTGCCAGCAGCCGGACTCGTGGGGATACGCAGTATTTT. The chain recombines TRBV7-9 with TRBJ2-3; D possibly corresponds to TRBD2 (5 bases). Germline-derived CDR1 and CDR2 are SEHNR and FQNEAQ (reference sequence). The V gene lost 5 bases and the J gene lost 6 bases, with 12 bases spanning the gap. The CDR3 runs 13 residues.

The chain joins TRBV10-1 to TRBJ1-5, with D perhaps TRBD1 (5 bases). The length of the CDR3 is 13 residues. CDR1 and CDR2 (germline): WNHNN, SYGVQD (reference sequence). The V gene lost 9 bases and the J gene lost 6 bases, with 15 bases spanning the gap. The CDR3 loop is CASQARVGQPQHF. CDR3 nucleotide sequence: TGCGCCAGTCAGGCCAGGGTCGGTCAGCCCCAGCATTTT.

The CDR3 sequence is CSASEREGYTF. The CDR3, as DNA: TGCAGTGCTAGTGAGAGGGAAGGCTACACCTTC. The chain joins TRBV20-1 to TRBJ1-2, with no clear D. This CDR3 contains 11 residues. Germline values: CDR1 DFQATT, CDR2 SNEGSKA (reference sequence). Trimming shortened V by 3 bases and J by 8 bases, and 10 bases separated the two germline ends.

The V and J genes are TRBV3-1 (or the pseudogene TRBV3-2) and TRBJ2-5; weak D call: TRBD1 (6 bases). Trimming stripped 2 bases from V and 3 bases from J, with 7 bases between. The germline gives CDR1 LGHDT, CDR2 YNNKEL (reference sequence). This CDR3 is 13 amino acids long. Here the CDR3 DNA reads TGTGCCAGCAGCCAAAGGACAGAAGAGACCCAGTACTTC. Its protein is CASSQRTEETQYF.

V gene TRBV6-2 or TRBV6-3 combines with J gene TRBJ2-3; TRBD1 might be the D (5 bases). Germline CDR1 MNHEY, CDR2 SVGEGT. CDR3 length: 14 residues. V lost 4 bases and J lost 2, with 10 bases in between. CDR3 coding DNA: TGTGCCAGCAGTTTTACAGGTCACACAGATACGCAGTATTTT. This gives the protein CASSFTGHTDTQYF.

The rearrangement uses TRBV3-1 (or the pseudogene TRBV3-2) and TRBJ1-2, with 7 nucleotides matching TRBD1. Trimming cost V 5 bases and J 11 bases; bases outside gene matches: 8. Germline V gene sequence: CDR1 LGHDT, CDR2 YNNKEL (reference sequence). The CDR3 is 12 residues long. The CDR3: CASSKGQIGYTF. The CDR3 DNA sequence: TGTGCCAGCAGCAAGGGACAGATTGGTTACACCTTC.

The V call is TRBV9, the J call TRBJ1-2, with 10 bases lining up with TRBD1. The V gene end was trimmed by 6 bases and the J gene end by 6 bases; junction bases not matched to a gene: 11. Germline V lookup: CDR1 SGDLS, CDR2 YYNGEE. This CDR3 is built from 15 residues. The CDR3 reads CASTSPGTGADGYTF. The CDR3 nucleotides are TGTGCCAGCACATCCCCCGGGACAGGGGCGGATGGCTACACCTTC.

A single count supports this clone. The chain joins TRBV7-2 to TRBJ2-7; no firm D call. V lost 2 bases and J 2 bases, leaving 7 bases between the germline ends. CDR3 size: 13 residues. Germline assignment: CDR1 SGHTA and CDR2 FQGNSA. CDR3 amino acids: CASSLPFAYEQYF. The CDR3 DNA is TGTGCCAGCAGCTTACCCTTTGCCTACGAGCAGTACTTC.

J is TRBJ2-5 and V is TRBV18; 7 bases match TRBD2. CDR1 and CDR2 from the germline V gene are KGHSH and LQKENI. The CDR3 spans 14 residues. Trimming at V came to 1 base and at J to 4 bases, leaving 3 bases not matched to a gene. This chain's CDR3 is CASSPRREGETQYF. The CDR3 DNA follows: TGTGCCAGCTCACCACGAAGGGAGGGAGAGACCCAGTACTTC.

Turning to this clone: Other DNA sequences of this sample code for an identical CDR3. The chain employs TRBV12-5 and TRBJ2-2; 8 nucleotides agree with TRBD2. The CDR3 loop spans 16 amino acids. Per germline, CDR1 LGHNT and CDR2 FRNRAP. V lost 1 base to trimming and J lost 2 bases; unmatched junction nucleotides: 3. For the CDR3, the DNA is TGTGCTAGTGGTTTGGGCCGGGGGGGCAACACCGGGGAGCTGTTTTTT. This gives the protein CASGLGRGGNTGELFF.

The CDR3 DNA sequence: TGTGCCAGCAGCCGACAGAGTGGGGGCACTGAAGCTTTCTTT. It specifies CASSRQSGGTEAFF. J is TRBJ1-1 and V is TRBV27; the D gene is possibly TRBD1 (5 bases). V was clipped by 6 bases and J by 4 bases, with 15 bases between them. The CDR3 covers 14 residues. Per germline, CDR1 MNHEY and CDR2 SMNVEV (reference sequence).

The rearrangement uses TRBV6-5 and TRBJ2-7; a possible D gene is TRBD1 (6 bases). The CDR3 has 12 residues. V lost 8 bases, J lost 3 bases, and 11 bases lay in between. Looked up from germline, CDR1 is MNHEY and CDR2 is SVGAGI. CDR3 protein: CASGRTVYEQYF. In nucleotides, the CDR3 is TGTGCCAGCGGCCGGACAGTCTACGAGCAGTACTTC.

The J gene is TRBJ2-3, the V gene TRBV30; D gene ambiguous. V lost 5 bases to trimming and J lost 6 bases, with 21 bases between them. Germline lookup yields CDR1 GTSNPN and CDR2 SVGIG (reference sequence). The CDR3 spans 15 residues. DNA of the CDR3: TGTGCCTGGGGTTGGTCCCAATCTTCTTCGGATACGCAGTATTTT. This encodes CAWGWSQSSSDTQYF.

The chain is built from TRBV6-6 and TRBJ1-1; D is undetermined. This CDR3 is 13 amino acids long. The V end lost 4 bases, the J end lost 2 bases, and 8 bases lay between the germline ends. CDR1 is MNHNY, CDR2 SVGAGI, per germline (reference sequence). In DNA, the CDR3 is TGTGCCAGCAGTTCCCAGGAAAACACTGAAGCTTTCTTT. It is translated as CASSSQENTEAFF.

This sequence joins TRBV7-9 and TRBJ2-7; no definite D call. The ends were cut back, 5 bases at V and 1 base at J, with 6 bases in the middle. CDR3 length equals 12 residues. From germline, CDR1 is SEHNR and CDR2 FQNEAQ (reference sequence). The CDR3 DNA reads as TGTGCCAGCAGCGAACGGTCCTACGAGCAGTACTTC. Its protein product is CASSERSYEQYF.

The count of this clone is one. The chain employs TRBV19 and TRBJ2-1; D not resolved. The CDR3 sequence is 12 residues long. Per germline, CDR1 LNHDA and CDR2 SQIVND (reference sequence). V was shortened by 4 bases and J by 4 bases, with 5 bases between the two germline ends. CDR3 nucleotide sequence: TGTGCCAGTAGTACCCAATACAATGAGCAGTTCTTC. This sequence encodes CASSTQYNEQFF.

This clone was seen only a few times. The chain carries TRBV5-1 and TRBJ1-2; D gene unclear. Germline V lookup: CDR1 SGHRS, CDR2 YFSETQ. The length of the CDR3 is 15 residues. V lost 0 bases and J 0 bases, leaving 9 bases between the germline ends. Here the CDR3 DNA reads TGCGCCAGCAGCTTGGGCTACAATTCTAACTATGGCTACACCTTC. Translation: CASSLGYNSNYGYTF. Full variable domain (rest looked up from reference TRBV5-1 and TRBJ1-2): KAGVTQTPRYLIKTRGQQVTLSCSPISGHRSVSWYQQTPGQGLQFLFEYFSETQRNKGNFPGRFSGRQFSNSRSEMNVSTLELGDSALYLCASSLGYNSNYGYTFGSGTRLTVV.

V usage is TRBV7-9 and J usage is TRBJ1-1; possibly TRBD1 for D (5 bases). V gave up 5 bases and J gave up 5 bases, with 15 bases separating them. The CDR3 is 14 amino acids. Germline values: CDR1 SEHNR, CDR2 FQNEAQ (reference sequence). The CDR3 region is CASSLGLGGTEAFF. In DNA, the CDR3 is TGTGCCAGCAGCCTGGGACTCGGGGGGACTGAAGCTTTCTTT.

The rearrangement uses TRBV29-1 and TRBJ1-1; D is unclear. CDR1 is SQVTM and CDR2 is ANQGSEA in the germline V gene. This CDR3 has 13 amino acids. V gave up 7 bases and J gave up 1 base, with 13 bases separating them. Here the CDR3 DNA reads TGCAGCGCCCCCAGTGCAGGGAACACTGAAGCTTTCTTT. It encodes CSAPSAGNTEAFF.

This sequence joins TRBV9 and TRBJ2-2, with a tentative D call TRBD2 (6 bases). Between the trimmed V and J ends, which lost 0 bases and 3 bases, there was a span of 15 bases. This CDR3 is built from 17 residues. Per germline, CDR1 SGDLS and CDR2 YYNGEE. Here the CDR3 DNA reads TGTGCCAGCAGCGTAGCAAGGGGAACGGGGGACACCGGGGAGCTGTTTTTT. As protein: CASSVARGTGDTGELFF.

The chain joins TRBV27 to TRBJ1-5; 7 positions match TRBD1. CDR1 is MNHEY, CDR2 SMNVEV, per germline (reference sequence). V dropped 2 bases and J dropped 2; count of bases not matched to a gene: 3. CDR3 size: 15 residues. CDR3 sequence (DNA): TGTGCCAGCAGTTTAAGGGGGACAGGCAATCAGCCCCAGCATTTT. Encoded protein: CASSLRGTGNQPQHF.

The V call is TRBV6-6, the J call TRBJ2-6, with D hard to call. The CDR3 is made up of 15 amino acids. Trimming shortened V by 8 bases and J by 2 bases, and 13 bases separated the two germline ends. CDR1 and CDR2 (germline): MNHNY, SVGAGI (reference sequence). The CDR3 spells CASQPGGPGANVLTF. The CDR3 DNA sequence: TGTGCCAGCCAGCCGGGCGGACCTGGGGCCAACGTCCTGACTTTC.

The chain carries TRBV7-3 and TRBJ2-1; 12 bases match TRBD2. The trim removed 4 bases at V and 5 bases at J, leaving 6 bases unmatched. CDR1 is SGHTA, CDR2 FQGTGA, per germline. The CDR3 spans 16 residues. The CDR3 protein is CASSWTSGVANNEQFF. Here the CDR3 DNA reads TGTGCCAGCAGCTGGACTAGCGGGGTGGCTAACAATGAGCAGTTCTTC.

The rearrangement links TRBV5-6 to TRBJ2-2; a weak D match, TRBD1 (5 bases). Germline CDR1 is SGHDT and CDR2 is YYEEEE. There are 15 residues in the CDR3. V lost 7 bases, J lost 1 base, and 14 bases lay in between. DNA for the CDR3: TGTGCCAGCGCCCTTCGACAGCTGAACACCGGGGAGCTGTTTTTT. Translated, it gives CASALRQLNTGELFF.

The chain links TRBV30 to TRBJ1-2; D uncertain. The CDR3 has 14 residues. CDR1 GTSNPN and CDR2 SVGIG come from the germline V gene (reference sequence). Trimming shortened V by 0 bases and J by 3 bases, and 11 bases separated the two germline ends. This CDR3 is CAWSVKGLDYGYTF. CDR3 DNA sequence: TGTGCCTGGAGTGTAAAGGGCCTCGACTATGGCTACACCTTC.